This TCR beta chain was sequenced in a study of T cells in Graves' hyperthyroidism and ophthalmopathy. With regard to this clonotype: The antigen remains undetermined.

TCR beta CDR3 sequences were amplified from RNA transcripts. During a first-round RT-PCR of the TCR CDR3, the HTBI primer set was used. Each CDR3 protein is one row after TCRdb ran MiXCR on the multiplex PCR reads. The table includes about half a million distinct CDR3 sequences, around 21% detected once. Overall study results and limits: Ophthalmopathy onset followed model prediction by a median roughly 6 months. Stable hyperthyroidism was separated from ophthalmopathy by a model based on 13 V-J features.

Graves' hyperthyroidism is called stable when ophthalmopathy does not progress within 18 months. Patients aged 18 to 65 had newly diagnosed hyperthyroidism lasting under 2 months. The source material was blood. The clonotype comes from a man aged 18 to 29 with Graves' hyperthyroidism.

In nucleotides, the CDR3 is TGTGCTAGTGACGTTGGTAAATCAGAGACAGGGATACAAGAGACCCAGTACTTC. This encodes CASDVGKSETGIQETQYF. This rearrangement joins TRBV12-5 to TRBJ2-5, with 7 bases matching TRBD1. This CDR3 spans 18 amino acids. Germline V lookup: CDR1 LGHNT, CDR2 FRNRAP. V was pared by 7 bases and J by 2 bases, with 19 bases of the junction left unmatched. The full variable domain, its missing parts supplied by reference TRBV12-5 and TRBJ2-5, is DARVTQTPRHKVTEMGQEVTMRCQPILGHNTVFWYRQTMMQGLELLAYFRNRAPLDDSGMPKDRFSAEMPDATLATLKIQPSEPRDSAVYFCASDVGKSETGIQETQYFGPGTRLLVL.